The 21 T cell receptor beta chains reported below all come from one sample, sequenced in a study of PD-L1 blockade in urothelial cancer. The time point: pretreatment peripheral blood. Using immunoSEQ multiplex PCR, the repertoire was profiled, and TCRdb retains in-frame clones only, with some absent. Of some 52,000 clones in the sample, roughly 75% were seen once. This specimen was PBMCs, taken around atezolizumab (anti-PD-L1) treatment. These receptors were collected from a man between 65 and 85 years old with urothelial cancer.

V gene TRBV28 combines with J gene TRBJ2-7; 8 nucleotides align to TRBD2. Germline V gene data show CDR1 as MDHEN and CDR2 as SYDVKM. CDR3 length: 16 amino acids. After removal of 5 bases from V and 4 bases from J, the junction contained 13 bases not matched to a gene. As DNA, the CDR3 is TGTGCCAGCAGTGCTGAGTCGCGGGGGGACTTATACGAGCAGTACTTC. It is translated as CASSAESRGDLYEQYF.

The rearrangement joins TRBV28 to TRBJ2-2, with 7 nucleotides matching TRBD2. Germline CDR1 is MDHEN and CDR2 is SYDVKM. With V trimmed by 3 bases and J by 8 bases, 9 bases remained unmatched. This CDR3 comprises 15 residues. The CDR3 is CASSLLADIRGELFF. The CDR3 DNA reads as TGTGCCAGCAGTTTGCTAGCGGATATAAGGGGGGAGCTGTTTTTT.

The chain joins TRBV5-1 to TRBJ2-2; the match to TRBD2 covers 10 bases. The CDR3 totals 15 residues. Per germline, CDR1 SGHRS and CDR2 YFSETQ. V lost 3 bases and J lost 4; bases outside the gene matches: 3. The CDR3: CASSYIAGGTGELFF. CDR3 DNA sequence: TGCGCCAGCAGCTACATAGCGGGGGGCACCGGGGAGCTGTTTTTT.

This clone was seen only once. The rearrangement joins TRBV4-3 to TRBJ2-7; D is perhaps TRBD1 (5 bases). This CDR3 has 14 amino acids. Trimming removed 4 bases at V and 1 base at J, with 11 bases between. Germline V lookup: CDR1 LGHNA, CDR2 YSLEER. This chain's CDR3 is CASSLARASYEQYF. Here the CDR3 DNA reads TGCGCCAGCAGCCTAGCCAGGGCTTCCTACGAGCAGTACTTC.

The chain couples TRBV7-9 to TRBJ2-5, with TRBD1 identical over 8 bases. V was pared by 10 bases and J by 5 bases, with 9 bases of the junction left unmatched. Germline CDR1 and CDR2: SEHNR and FQNEAQ (reference sequence). The CDR3 has 13 residues. CDR3: CATKTGVEETQYF. The CDR3 DNA sequence: TGTGCCACCAAGACAGGGGTGGAGGAGACCCAGTACTTC.

The chain uses TRBV7-2 and TRBJ2-7; TRBD1 agrees at 8 bases. J was trimmed by 1 base and V by 4 bases; bases with no gene match: 6. The CDR3 covers 15 residues. CDR1 is SGHTA, CDR2 FQGNSA, per germline. CDR3 amino acids: CASSWSGTGSYEQYF. CDR3 in DNA: TGTGCCAGCAGCTGGTCCGGGACAGGTTCCTACGAGCAGTACTTC.

The chain couples TRBV4-3 to TRBJ2-7; TRBD1 matches 7 bases. The CDR3 runs 14 residues. The V gene's germline CDR1 is LGHNA and CDR2 YSLEER. After removal of 3 bases from V and 2 bases from J, the junction contained 4 bases not matched to a gene. This CDR3 reads CASSHDRATYEQYF. DNA for the CDR3: TGCGCCAGCAGCCACGACAGGGCGACCTACGAGCAGTACTTC.

This clone was seen a single time. The CDR3 DNA reads as TGTGCCAGCAGCGAAGAGTGGGGGGTAGGGAATTCACCCCTCCACTTT. It codes for CASSEEWGVGNSPLHF. The chain uses TRBV25-1 and TRBJ1-6; a weak D match, TRBD1 (5 bases). Deletions cut 6 bases from V and 7 bases from J, with 19 bases between. The CDR3 consists of 16 residues. Germline CDR1 reads MGHDK; CDR2 reads SYGVNS.

V usage is TRBV19 and J usage is TRBJ2-5; no definite D call. Germline values: CDR1 LNHDA, CDR2 SQIVND (reference sequence). This CDR3 is built from 16 residues. V dropped 3 bases and J dropped 2 bases, with 16 bases sitting between them. The DNA for the CDR3 is TGTGCCAGTAGTATGACATATGAAGGCAGTCAAGAGACCCAGTACTTC. This sequence encodes CASSMTYEGSQETQYF.

The V call is TRBV5-5, the J call TRBJ2-7; tentative D call: TRBD1 (5 bases). The CDR3 runs 19 residues. Germline values: CDR1 SGHKS, CDR2 YYEKEE (reference sequence). Deletions cut 0 bases from V and 6 bases from J, with 28 bases between. The CDR3 here is CASSLVELDRRLGICEQYF. CDR3 nucleotides: TGTGCCAGCAGCTTGGTGGAATTAGACAGAAGGTTGGGAATCTGCGAGCAGTACTTC.

This clone showed up just a few times. The rearrangement uses TRBV7-9 and TRBJ2-1, with 11 bases aligning to TRBD2. The CDR3 extends over 15 amino acids. Trimming cost V 5 bases and J 8 bases; bases outside gene matches: 8. The V gene's germline CDR1 is SEHNR and CDR2 FQNEAQ (reference sequence). The DNA of the CDR3 is TGTGCCAGCAGCGTCACTAGCGGGGGCGGCGATGAGCAGTTCTTC. This codes for CASSVTSGGGDEQFF. Full variable domain (missing parts from reference TRBV7-9 and TRBJ2-1): DTGVSQNPRHKITKRGQNVTFRCDPISEHNRLYWYRQTLGQGPEFLTYFQNEAQLEKSRLLSDRFSAERPKGSFSTLEIQRTEQGDSAMYLCASSVTSGGGDEQFFGPGTRLTVL.

The chain recombines TRBV5-1 with TRBJ2-3; TRBD2 might be the D (6 bases). The V gene lost 6 bases and the J gene lost 5 bases, with 16 bases spanning the gap. The CDR3 runs to 14 residues. Germline CDR1 reads SGHRS; CDR2 reads YFSETQ. CDR3 in amino acids: CASTFGRSGDTQYF. CDR3 DNA: TGCGCCAGCACCTTCGGGAGAAGCGGAGATACGCAGTATTTT. Combining the CDR3 with reference TRBV5-1 and TRBJ2-3 gives the whole variable domain KAGVTQTPRYLIKTRGQQVTLSCSPISGHRSVSWYQQTPGQGLQFLFEYFSETQRNKGNFPGRFSGRQFSNSRSEMNVSTLELGDSALYLCASTFGRSGDTQYFGPGTRLTVL.

This clone was counted only a few times. This chain uses TRBV10-3 with TRBJ1-1; 12 bases are shared with TRBD1. The ends lost 0 bases at V and 10 bases at J; junction bases unmatched: 6. CDR1 is ENHRY and CDR2 is SYGVKD in the germline V gene. The CDR3 has 15 amino acids. The CDR3 nucleotides are TGTGCCATCAGTGAGTCGGGACAGGGGGCGGTTGGAGCTTTCTTT. Residues: CAISESGQGAVGAFF.

The V and J genes are TRBV7-9 and TRBJ1-4, with TRBD1 identical over 8 bases. Losses at the gene ends were 3 bases for V and 0 bases for J; bases not matched to a gene: 3. The CDR3 loop spans 16 amino acids. The germline V gene encodes CDR1 SEHNR and CDR2 FQNEAQ (reference sequence). CDR3 DNA sequence: TGTGCCAGCAGCTTCGGACAGGGTGCAACTAATGAAAAACTGTTTTTT. Translated: CASSFGQGATNEKLFF.

The chain is built from TRBV19 and TRBJ1-5; 9 bases are a match to TRBD1. Germline values: CDR1 LNHDA, CDR2 SQIVND (reference sequence). The trim removed 5 bases at V and 7 bases at J, leaving 6 bases unmatched. The CDR3 contains 14 residues. The CDR3 region has the DNA TGTGCCAGTAGTCCCGGGACAGGGAAGCAGCCCCAGCATTTT. Translation gives CASSPGTGKQPQHF.

This clone was observed a few times. This sequence joins TRBV10-3 and TRBJ2-3; maybe TRBD2 (6 bases). This CDR3 comprises 15 residues. V was clipped by 6 bases and J by 0 bases, with 13 bases between them. Looked up from germline, CDR1 is ENHRY and CDR2 is SYGVKD. CDR3 sequence: CAISVGGPSTDTQYF. The CDR3 DNA follows: TGTGCCATCAGCGTCGGGGGACCTAGCACAGATACGCAGTATTTT.

This chain uses TRBV5-1 with TRBJ1-1; maybe TRBD1 (6 bases). The CDR3 loop spans 14 amino acids. The germline V gene encodes CDR1 SGHRS and CDR2 YFSETQ. V was trimmed by 3 bases and J by 1 base, leaving 10 bases between them. CDR3 in amino acids: CASSWDNANTEAFF. The CDR3, as DNA: TGCGCCAGCAGCTGGGACAACGCGAACACTGAAGCTTTCTTT.

The chain couples TRBV6-6 to TRBJ2-6, with a tentative D call TRBD1 (5 bases). Germline CDR1 and CDR2: MNHNY and SVGAGI (reference sequence). CDR3 size: 15 residues. V shed 5 bases and J shed 4 bases, with 12 bases lying between them. CDR3 nucleotide sequence: TGTGCCAGCAGTCATCAGGGATCCGGGGCCAACGTCCTGACTTTC. It encodes CASSHQGSGANVLTF.

This rearrangement joins TRBV21-1 to TRBJ2-3; TRBD2, the table's D call, was not compared with the DNA. TRBV21-1 constitutes a pseudogene. The CDR3 is made up of 17 amino acids. The CDR3 sequence: CASSLGGGREGTDTQYF. The CDR3 coding sequence is TGTGCCAGCAGTTTGGGGGGGGGCCGGGAGGGCACAGATACGCAGTATTTT.

This clone was observed a single time. Other DNA sequences in the sample encode the same CDR3. The chain uses TRBV7-2 and TRBJ1-2, with unresolved D. The length of the CDR3 is 15 residues. The V gene's germline CDR1 is SGHTA and CDR2 FQGNSA. Trimming left V 1 base short and J 4 bases short, with 13 bases between. Here the CDR3 DNA reads TGTGCCAGCAGCTTAGGGACGGAGGACCTCTATGGCTACACCTTC. Residues: CASSLGTEDLYGYTF.

The rearrangement uses TRBV7-9 and TRBJ2-7; 9 bases are shared with TRBD2. The CDR3 consists of 14 residues. V shed 3 bases, J shed 3 bases, and the junction held 3 bases outside the gene matches. Germline V lookup: CDR1 SEHNR, CDR2 FQNEAQ (reference sequence). The DNA of the CDR3 is TGTGCCAGCAGCTTGTCGCGGGAGGGCTACGAGCAGTACTTC. It translates to CASSLSREGYEQYF.